Listed below are T cell receptor beta chains from one sample, sequenced in a study of CXCR3-negative and CXCR3-positive naive CD8 T cells. One entry per CDR3 protein, without DNA, is what TCRdb gives after re-calling the 5' RACE reads. This sample's table reports around 47,000 distinct CDR3 sequences. Sequencing was done on a sample of memory CD8+ T cells from blood. These TCRs come from a human donor in good health. Some clones in this sample may be carry-over from other donors' samples. The CDR3 runs from the conserved cysteine through the conserved F or W. Each record gives: J gene, V gene, clone size, CDR3 protein. The listing skips clone size in some rows; elsewhere it reads once, few, many or a size class.

j_call: TRBJ2-2; v_call: TRBV20-1; clone_size: -; cdr3_aa: CSARFQGELFF
j_call: TRBJ1-4; v_call: TRBV28; clone_size: -; cdr3_aa: CASSLIRGGEKLFF
j_call: TRBJ1-2; v_call: TRBV5-6; clone_size: -; cdr3_aa: CASSSGTAINGYTF
j_call: TRBJ2-5; v_call: TRBV7-2; clone_size: -; cdr3_aa: CASSLGSWASQETQYF
j_call: TRBJ2-3; v_call: TRBV28; clone_size: -; cdr3_aa: CASRISGGGTDTQYF
j_call: TRBJ2-7; v_call: TRBV12-3/TRBV12-4; clone_size: -; cdr3_aa: CASSLTGGEQYF
j_call: TRBJ2-3; v_call: TRBV4-1; clone_size: -; cdr3_aa: CASSPGQGTDTQYF
j_call: TRBJ2-1; v_call: TRBV6-5; clone_size: -; cdr3_aa: CAGSSTGTSYNEQFF
j_call: TRBJ2-1; v_call: TRBV12-3/TRBV12-4; clone_size: -; cdr3_aa: CASSLGPLGYNEQFF
j_call: TRBJ1-3; v_call: TRBV7-9; clone_size: -; cdr3_aa: CASTLLENTIYF
j_call: TRBJ2-7; v_call: TRBV12-3/TRBV12-4; clone_size: -; cdr3_aa: CASSPPPSSYEQYF
j_call: TRBJ2-1; v_call: TRBV29-1; clone_size: -; cdr3_aa: CSVLQGALPNEQFF
j_call: TRBJ1-5; v_call: TRBV11-2; clone_size: -; cdr3_aa: CASSLTGGNQPQHF
j_call: TRBJ2-1; v_call: TRBV2; clone_size: -; cdr3_aa: CASSEAGEYYNEQFF
j_call: TRBJ2-3; v_call: TRBV7-6; clone_size: -; cdr3_aa: CASSLGLADTQYF
j_call: TRBJ2-7; v_call: TRBV25-1; clone_size: -; cdr3_aa: CASSGVAHEQYF
j_call: TRBJ2-1; v_call: TRBV28; clone_size: -; cdr3_aa: CASGTSGDEQFF
j_call: TRBJ2-5; v_call: TRBV28; clone_size: -; cdr3_aa: CASSLLRPGGSSQETQYF
j_call: TRBJ2-5; v_call: TRBV5-1; clone_size: -; cdr3_aa: CASSLGKTQYF
j_call: TRBJ2-1; v_call: TRBV7-9; clone_size: -; cdr3_aa: CASSHPLSGTGNSYNEQFF
j_call: TRBJ2-7; v_call: TRBV12-3/TRBV12-4; clone_size: -; cdr3_aa: CASSFGGPPGYEQYF
j_call: TRBJ2-5; v_call: TRBV11-1; clone_size: medium-sized; cdr3_aa: CASSLASQGVRKTQYF
j_call: TRBJ2-7; v_call: TRBV28; clone_size: -; cdr3_aa: CASAFSSSYEQYF
j_call: TRBJ2-1; v_call: TRBV7-8; clone_size: -; cdr3_aa: CASSLRTSGGADEQFF
j_call: TRBJ1-2; v_call: TRBV11-1; clone_size: -; cdr3_aa: CASSSGTGGGDYGYTF
j_call: TRBJ2-3; v_call: TRBV7-3; clone_size: -; cdr3_aa: CASSAGAASTDTQYF
j_call: TRBJ2-7; v_call: TRBV18; clone_size: -; cdr3_aa: CASSPLETALYEQYF
j_call: TRBJ2-1; v_call: TRBV6-1; clone_size: medium-sized; cdr3_aa: CASREGQGERYNEQFF
j_call: TRBJ2-1; v_call: TRBV27; clone_size: -; cdr3_aa: CASSQPRGGNEQFF
j_call: TRBJ2-4; v_call: TRBV7-9; clone_size: -; cdr3_aa: CASSFPDSNIQYF
j_call: TRBJ2-7; v_call: TRBV6-5; clone_size: -; cdr3_aa: CASRIRGMRSYEQYF
j_call: TRBJ1-2; v_call: TRBV4-3; clone_size: -; cdr3_aa: CASSQGVQGNYGYTF
j_call: TRBJ2-7; v_call: TRBV4-2; clone_size: -; cdr3_aa: CASSQEGARGWESEQYF
j_call: TRBJ2-3; v_call: TRBV3-1; clone_size: -; cdr3_aa: CASPPGADTQYF
j_call: TRBJ2-7; v_call: TRBV7-8; clone_size: -; cdr3_aa: CASSTRAVPSYEQYF
j_call: TRBJ1-5; v_call: TRBV27; clone_size: -; cdr3_aa: CASRRDRGEYNQPQHF
j_call: TRBJ2-1; v_call: TRBV20-1; clone_size: -; cdr3_aa: CSARRLAGGRNEQFF
j_call: TRBJ1-1; v_call: TRBV29-1; clone_size: -; cdr3_aa: CSVGYPARRTEAFF
j_call: TRBJ2-1; v_call: TRBV28; clone_size: -; cdr3_aa: CASREGLAGHNEQFF
j_call: TRBJ1-2; v_call: TRBV14; clone_size: -; cdr3_aa: CASSQGTPYGYTF
j_call: TRBJ2-3; v_call: TRBV15; clone_size: -; cdr3_aa: CATSRFSASTDTQYF
j_call: TRBJ2-1; v_call: TRBV6-2/TRBV6-3; clone_size: -; cdr3_aa: CASSPTSGGYNEQFF
j_call: TRBJ2-5; v_call: TRBV7-9; clone_size: -; cdr3_aa: CASSYPGGQALYF
j_call: TRBJ2-7; v_call: TRBV13; clone_size: -; cdr3_aa: CASSPEGSSYEQYF
j_call: TRBJ1-5; v_call: TRBV5-5; clone_size: -; cdr3_aa: CASSPAEGSNQPQHF
j_call: TRBJ2-1; v_call: TRBV6-4; clone_size: -; cdr3_aa: CASSDGGANNEQFF
j_call: TRBJ1-1; v_call: TRBV29-1; clone_size: -; cdr3_aa: CSVEESGRQNTEAFF
j_call: TRBJ1-1; v_call: TRBV7-9; clone_size: -; cdr3_aa: CASSFWTGNTEAFF
j_call: TRBJ2-2; v_call: TRBV27; clone_size: -; cdr3_aa: CASSFLTGNTGELFF
j_call: TRBJ2-7; v_call: TRBV7-8; clone_size: -; cdr3_aa: CASSLGQNEQYF
j_call: TRBJ2-7; v_call: TRBV2; clone_size: -; cdr3_aa: CASDRGTYEQYF
j_call: TRBJ1-1; v_call: TRBV7-9; clone_size: -; cdr3_aa: CASSIVSSNTEAFF
j_call: TRBJ2-1; v_call: TRBV27; clone_size: -; cdr3_aa: CACSLIPLAGLYNEQFF
j_call: TRBJ2-7; v_call: TRBV7-2; clone_size: -; cdr3_aa: CASSIFVGREDEQYF
j_call: TRBJ2-1; v_call: TRBV12-3/TRBV12-4; clone_size: -; cdr3_aa: CASNTGGELNEQFF
j_call: TRBJ2-1; v_call: TRBV6-5; clone_size: -; cdr3_aa: CASSYDKTNEQFF